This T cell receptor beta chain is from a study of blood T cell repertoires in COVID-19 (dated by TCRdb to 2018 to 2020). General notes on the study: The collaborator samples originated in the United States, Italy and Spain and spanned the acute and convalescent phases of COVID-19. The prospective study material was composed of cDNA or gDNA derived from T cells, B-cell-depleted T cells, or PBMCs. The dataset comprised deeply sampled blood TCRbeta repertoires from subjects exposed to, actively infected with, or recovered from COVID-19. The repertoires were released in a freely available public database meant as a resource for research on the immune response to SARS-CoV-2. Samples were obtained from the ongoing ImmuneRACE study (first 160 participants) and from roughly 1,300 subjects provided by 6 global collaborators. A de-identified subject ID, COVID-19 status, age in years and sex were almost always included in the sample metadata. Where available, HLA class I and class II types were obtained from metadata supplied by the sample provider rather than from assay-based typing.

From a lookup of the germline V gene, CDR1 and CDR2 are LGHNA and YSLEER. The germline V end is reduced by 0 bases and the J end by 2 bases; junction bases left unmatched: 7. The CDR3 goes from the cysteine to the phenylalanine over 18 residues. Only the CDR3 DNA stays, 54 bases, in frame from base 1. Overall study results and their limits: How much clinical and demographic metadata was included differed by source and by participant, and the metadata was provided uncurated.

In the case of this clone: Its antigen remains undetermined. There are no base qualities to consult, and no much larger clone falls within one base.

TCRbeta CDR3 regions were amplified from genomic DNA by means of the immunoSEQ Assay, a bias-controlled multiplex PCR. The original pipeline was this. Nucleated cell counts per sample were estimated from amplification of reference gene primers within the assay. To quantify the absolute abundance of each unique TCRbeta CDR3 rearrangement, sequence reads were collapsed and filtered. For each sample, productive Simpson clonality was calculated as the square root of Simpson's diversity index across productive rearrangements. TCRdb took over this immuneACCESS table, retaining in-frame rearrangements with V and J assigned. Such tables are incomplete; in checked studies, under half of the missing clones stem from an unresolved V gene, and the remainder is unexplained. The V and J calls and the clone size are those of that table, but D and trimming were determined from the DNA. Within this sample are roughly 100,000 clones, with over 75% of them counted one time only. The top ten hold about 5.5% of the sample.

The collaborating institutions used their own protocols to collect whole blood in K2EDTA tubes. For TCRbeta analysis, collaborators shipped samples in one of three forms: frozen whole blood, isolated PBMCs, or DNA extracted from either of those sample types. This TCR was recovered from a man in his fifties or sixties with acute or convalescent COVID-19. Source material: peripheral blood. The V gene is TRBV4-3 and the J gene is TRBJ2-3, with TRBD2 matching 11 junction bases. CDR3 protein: CASSQDISLAGDTDTQYF. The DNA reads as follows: TGCGCCAGCAGCCAAGACATATCACTAGCGGGAGACACAGATACGCAGTATTTT.